The clone carrying this TCR beta chain was seen more than once but under ten times. Its specificity is unknown. These data are taken from a study of cytomegalovirus exposure and HLA in healthy donors. Study overall: A preliminary data release comprised around 90 million unique TCRs obtained from HLA-typed donors.

Findings and caveats of the study: A later analysis appeared to link common viral pathogens to several of the most significant clusters. The productive fraction for most TCR beta V segments was about 90% or about 30% in an earlier analysis.

The CDR3 spans 14 residues. The germline gives CDR1 MNHNS, CDR2 SASEGT. The ends lost 5 bases at V and 4 bases at J; junction bases unmatched: 4. PCR used 60 Vbeta primers and 13 Jbeta primers. The table came from immunoSEQ multiplex PCR; TCRdb's copy has only in-frame clones and leaves some out. Of some 150,000 clones in the sample, around 77% are singletons; the top ten hold 1.5% to 2%. This sequence was found in a woman under 40 in good health and CMV-seronegative. The rearrangement uses TRBV6-1 and TRBJ2-3; 9 positions match TRBD2. Sequencing was carried out using PBMCs. CDR3 sequence (DNA): TGTGCCAGCAGTTGGCGGGGGGGCGCAGATACGCAGTATTTT. Its protein is CASSWRGGADTQYF.